The 27 T cell receptor beta chains in this list originate from one sample, sequenced in a study of T cells after yellow fever vaccination. TCRdb re-called the 5' RACE reads with MiXCR, one entry per CDR3 protein. This table has 150,000 to 200,000 distinct CDR3 sequences, around 8.5% appearing once. The sample was CD8+ T cells sorted from PBMCs, taken 45 days after the yellow fever booster vaccination. These receptors came from a man aged 18 to 29 who received the YFV17D yellow fever vaccine.

This chain connects TRBV4-3 to TRBJ2-1, with 8 bases aligning to TRBD2. Germline values: CDR1 LGHNA, CDR2 YSLEER. The CDR3 contains 18 residues. V trimming: 4 bases; J trimming: 0 bases; junction bases outside the gene matches: 11. This chain's CDR3 is CASSPAPSGFFSYNEQFF. For the CDR3, the DNA is TGCGCCAGCAGCCCGGCTCCTAGCGGGTTCTTCTCCTACAATGAGCAGTTCTTC.

This clonotype was picked up a small number of times. The chain couples TRBV7-2 to TRBJ1-4; 10 bases agree with TRBD1. Germline assignment: CDR1 SGHTA and CDR2 FQGNSA. This CDR3 comprises 18 residues. The ends lost 3 bases at V and 4 bases at J; junction bases unmatched: 11. This chain's CDR3 is CASSFHRDRGEDNEKLFF. Here the CDR3 DNA reads TGTGCCAGCAGCTTTCACCGGGACAGGGGCGAGGATAATGAAAAACTGTTTTTT.

This rearrangement joins TRBV4-1 to TRBJ2-3, with TRBD2 identical over 10 bases. Germline V gene sequence: CDR1 MGHRA, CDR2 YSYEKL. J lost 5 bases, V lost 2 bases, and 4 bases had no gene match. This CDR3 region has 15 residues. CDR3 DNA: TGCGCCAGCAGCCAACAAGCGGGGGGGCGAGATACGCAGTATTTT. This sequence encodes CASSQQAGGRDTQYF.

CDR3 residues: CASSPTGLNSPLHF. CDR3 nucleotide sequence: TGTGCCAGCAGCCCGACGGGCCTGAATTCACCCCTCCACTTT. V usage is TRBV7-9 and J usage is TRBJ1-6; D not certain. The germline V and J ends were trimmed by 5 bases and 7 bases, with 12 bases remaining between them. CDR1 and CDR2 (germline): SEHNR, FQNEAQ (reference sequence). This CDR3 comprises 14 residues.

This clonotype was counted a few times. The chain recombines TRBV5-5 with TRBJ2-7; D is possibly TRBD1 (5 bases). The germline CDR1 and CDR2 sequences are SGHKS and YYEKEE (reference sequence). V dropped 0 bases and J dropped 6 bases, with 10 bases sitting between them. The CDR3 extends over 13 amino acids. CDR3: CASSLGLGLEQYV. The CDR3 DNA reads as TGTGCCAGCAGCTTGGGGCTGGGGCTCGAGCAGTACGTC.

This clonotype was counted between two and nine times. V and J are TRBV6-1 and TRBJ2-1; no clear D gene. Germline CDR1 MNHNS, CDR2 SASEGT. V was clipped by 8 bases and J by 9 bases, with 8 bases between them. The CDR3 spans 10 residues. The CDR3 reads CASERVEQFF. Here the CDR3 DNA reads TGTGCCAGCGAAAGGGTTGAGCAGTTCTTC.

The V gene is TRBV6-5, the J gene TRBJ1-2; D is ambiguous. V was shortened by 0 bases and J by 8 bases, with 13 bases between the two germline ends. There are 14 residues in the CDR3. Per the germline V gene, CDR1 is MNHEY and CDR2 is SVGAGI. The CDR3 bases are TGTGCCAGCAGTTACTCGACCGTGGGTTGGGGCTACACCTTC. It specifies CASSYSTVGWGYTF.

V usage is TRBV5-1 and J usage is TRBJ2-7, with D tentatively TRBD1 (6 bases). Trimming pared 0 bases from V and 3 bases from J, leaving 10 bases between. This CDR3 contains 14 residues. Germline values: CDR1 SGHRS, CDR2 YFSETQ. The CDR3 sequence is CASSLEDRDYEQYF. The CDR3 region has the DNA TGCGCCAGCAGCTTGGAGGACAGAGACTACGAGCAGTACTTC.

The genes are TRBV7-9 and TRBJ1-2; no clear D gene. The CDR3 runs 15 residues. V was cut by 5 bases and J by 7 bases, with 20 bases left in between. CDR1 SEHNR and CDR2 FQNEAQ come from the germline V gene (reference sequence). For the CDR3, the DNA is TGTGCCAGCAGCCCCGGGTTGGGCGAGCAGCGTGGCTACACCTTC. Protein: CASSPGLGEQRGYTF.

This clonotype showed up just a few times. The chain uses TRBV7-9 and TRBJ2-2; a possible D gene is TRBD2 (6 bases). The CDR3 is 15 amino acids. The germline CDR1 and CDR2 sequences are SEHNR and FQNEAQ (reference sequence). The germline V and J ends were trimmed by 3 bases and 4 bases, with 12 bases remaining between them. CDR3 region: CASSFRGMSTGELFF. DNA of the CDR3: TGTGCCAGCAGCTTCCGCGGGATGAGCACCGGGGAGCTGTTTTTT.

The J gene is TRBJ2-5, the V gene TRBV11-1; tentative D call: TRBD2 (5 bases). The CDR3 length is 17 residues. The germline V gene encodes CDR1 SGHAT and CDR2 FQDESV (reference sequence). Trimming shortened V by 5 bases and J by 0 bases, and 19 bases separated the two germline ends. CDR3 sequence (DNA): TGTGCCAGCAGCCCTTCTGTGGGTAGGACTCACCAAGAGACCCAGTACTTC. As protein: CASSPSVGRTHQETQYF.

The chain links TRBV7-9 to TRBJ2-7; D perhaps matches TRBD1 (6 bases). CDR1 is SEHNR and CDR2 is FQNEAQ in the germline V gene (reference sequence). V dropped 5 bases and J dropped 3 bases, with 11 bases sitting between them. The CDR3 is 13 residues long. The CDR3 sequence: CASSGVRGYEQYV. Written as DNA, the CDR3 is TGTGCCAGCAGCGGCGTCAGGGGCTACGAGCAGTACGTC.

The chain carries TRBV6-1 and TRBJ2-7, with D possibly TRBD1 on 6 matching bases. V lost 0 bases to trimming and J lost 2 bases, with 11 bases between them. Germline V gene sequence: CDR1 MNHNS, CDR2 SASEGT. CDR3 size: 15 residues. Here the CDR3 reads CASSEAGGSAYEQYV. The DNA for the CDR3 is TGTGCCAGCAGTGAAGCAGGGGGTAGCGCCTACGAGCAGTACGTC.

The sample holds many counts of this clonotype. The chain uses TRBV7-8 and TRBJ2-4, with 8 nucleotides matching TRBD1. The CDR3 has 17 residues. The junction had 9 bases not matched to a gene; V was cut back by 5 bases and J by 0 bases. In germline, CDR1 is SGHVS, CDR2 FQNEAQ. DNA of the CDR3: TGTGCCAGCAGCCGATGGACAGGGACAAAAGCCAAAAACATTCAGTACTTC. Translating it yields CASSRWTGTKAKNIQYF.

This clonotype was observed a few times. The gene calls are TRBV7-9 and TRBJ2-5, with 8 bases fitting TRBD1. Germline CDR1 is SEHNR and CDR2 is FQNEAQ (reference sequence). The CDR3 runs 17 residues. V gave up 5 bases and J gave up 4 bases; unmatched junction bases: 15. Written as DNA, the CDR3 is TGTGCCAGCAGCCCTCCAGACAGGGGCGAGGGGAGAGAGACCCAGTACTTC. Its translation: CASSPPDRGEGRETQYF.

The V call is TRBV12-3 or TRBV12-4, the J call TRBJ2-5; perhaps TRBD1 as D (6 bases). The CDR3 loop spans 14 amino acids. V lost 6 bases and J lost 2, with 13 bases in between. The CDR3 sequence is CASSFLTGQETQYF. Here the CDR3 DNA reads TGTGCCAGCAGCTTTTTGACAGGTCAAGAGACCCAGTACTTC.

This chain links TRBV19 with TRBJ2-1; the match to TRBD2 covers 12 bases. V trimming: 7 bases; J trimming: 10 bases; junction bases outside the gene matches: 11. Germline V lookup: CDR1 LNHDA, CDR2 SQIVND (reference sequence). The CDR3 spans 15 residues. CDR3 DNA sequence: TGTGCCAGTAAGATTGTGGCTAGCGGGGGGGAAGAGCAGTTCTTC. As protein: CASKIVASGGEEQFF.

This clonotype has a count of ten or more. V is TRBV29-1 and J is TRBJ2-1, with 8 bases lining up with TRBD2. This CDR3 comprises 14 residues. Trimming took 6 bases from V and 8 from J; bases not matched to a gene: 12. Looked up from germline, CDR1 is SQVTM and CDR2 is ANQGSEA. The CDR3 DNA is TGCAGCGTCCAACAGCCGGGACTAGAGGATGAGCAGTTCTTC. This gives the protein CSVQQPGLEDEQFF.

This clonotype has a handful of counts. This rearrangement joins TRBV4-2 to TRBJ1-6; perhaps TRBD1 as D (5 bases). Germline V CDR1 and CDR2: LGHNA, YNFKEQ. The CDR3 covers 15 residues. Trimming left V 0 bases short and J 7 bases short, with 10 bases between. The CDR3 region is CASSQDSGGNSPLHF. The DNA of the CDR3 is TGTGCCAGCAGCCAAGATAGTGGGGGGAATTCACCCCTCCACTTT.

CDR3 region: CASTRSTWGGLPAQYGYTF. CDR3 in DNA: TGTGCCAGCACTCGATCCACGTGGGGAGGTTTACCAGCTCAATATGGCTACACCTTC. The chain uses TRBV6-5 and TRBJ1-2; D remains ambiguous. The germline V gene has CDR1 MNHEY and CDR2 SVGAGI. V was cut by 7 bases and J by 5 bases, with 32 bases left in between. The CDR3 has 19 amino acids.

This clonotype came up many times. This chain connects TRBV20-1 to TRBJ2-7; D is possibly TRBD1 or TRBD2 (6 bases each). Germline values: CDR1 DFQATT, CDR2 SNEGSKA (reference sequence). CDR3 length equals 13 residues. V gave up 4 bases and J gave up 7 bases, with 17 bases separating them. CDR3 sequence (DNA): TGCAGTGCTACAGGGGACTTGTCTGGGGAGCAGTACGTC. This gives the protein CSATGDLSGEQYV.

This clonotype has more than one count but fewer than ten. The chain joins TRBV4-1 to TRBJ1-2; maybe TRBD1 (5 bases). Germline CDR1 and CDR2: MGHRA and YSYEKL. The CDR3 is 14 residues long. V was clipped by 0 bases and J by 7 bases, with 12 bases between them. The CDR3: CASSQDPQGSGYTF. The CDR3 DNA follows: TGCGCCAGCAGCCAAGATCCCCAGGGAAGTGGCTACACCTTC.

V and J are TRBV2 and TRBJ1-6, with 8 positions matching TRBD1. V lost 7 bases to trimming and J lost 8 bases; unmatched junction nucleotides: 10. The length of the CDR3 is 15 residues. From germline, CDR1 is SNHLY and CDR2 FYNNEI. The CDR3: CASNPGTGAYSPLHF. DNA for the CDR3: TGTGCCAGCAATCCCGGGACAGGAGCTTATTCACCCCTCCACTTT.

V gene TRBV6-1 combines with J gene TRBJ2-3; 7 nucleotides agree with TRBD1. The V segment lost 7 bases and the J segment 4 bases; nucleotides outside the gene matches: 5. The CDR3 contains 13 residues. The germline V gene encodes CDR1 MNHNS and CDR2 SASEGT. CDR3 bases: TGTGCCAGCACTAGACAGGGTCCAGATACGCAGTATTTT. The encoded protein is CASTRQGPDTQYF.

This rearrangement joins TRBV7-9 to TRBJ2-2; maybe TRBD1 (5 bases). The CDR3 runs 16 residues. Germline V gives CDR1 SEHNR, CDR2 FQNEAQ (reference sequence). V lost 0 bases and J 4 bases, leaving 12 bases between the germline ends. In DNA, the CDR3 is TGTGCCAGCAGCTTAGCGATCAGGGTTGGCACCGGGGAGCTGTTTTTT. It specifies CASSLAIRVGTGELFF.

The chain combines TRBV5-4 with TRBJ2-2; tentatively, D is TRBD1 (6 bases). CDR1 SGHNT and CDR2 YYREEE come from the germline V gene (reference sequence). V lost 2 bases, J lost 4 bases, and 18 bases lay in between. The CDR3 totals 17 residues. CDR3 DNA: TGTGCCAGCAGCTTCTCCTTAACAGGACAGACCACCGGGGAGCTGTTTTTT. Translating gives CASSFSLTGQTTGELFF.

The chain links TRBV27 to TRBJ2-3; the D is unclear. The germline gives CDR1 MNHEY, CDR2 SMNVEV (reference sequence). Trimming pared 4 bases from V and 6 bases from J, leaving 11 bases between. The CDR3 totals 13 residues. The CDR3 loop is CASSWASEDTQYF. DNA for the CDR3: TGTGCCAGCAGTTGGGCCTCGGAGGATACGCAGTATTTT.